This is a list of T cell receptor beta chains from one sample in a study of blood T cell repertoires in COVID-19. Clones were sequenced by immunoSEQ multiplex PCR, and TCRdb holds only the in-frame ones, with some missing. The table includes around 130,000 clones, about 88% detected once. Sequenced input: peripheral blood. These receptors came from a man in his 60s with COVID-19, enrolled during active disease. Each CDR3 is given with its conserved first and last residue. D genes are given only for firm matches. Clone size, where shown, is once, few, many, or a class for clones that have expanded.

j_call cdr3_length v_call clone_size d_call cdr3_nt cdr3_aa
TRBJ2-2 14 TRBV7-3 . . TGTGCCAGCAGTCAGTTTTTGAACACCGGGGAGCTGTTTTTT CASSQFLNTGELFF
TRBJ1-2 13 TRBV4-2 . . TGTGCCAGCAGCCAAGGAGAGCCACCAGGCTACACCTTC CASSQGEPPGYTF
TRBJ1-2 13 TRBV29-1 . . TGCAGCGTTGAAGATCGAGGTTACTATGGCTACACCTTC CSVEDRGYYGYTF
TRBJ2-2 16 TRBV6-5 . . TGTGCCAGCAGTTATAGCACTCCTTCGAACACCGGGGAGCTGTTTTTT CASSYSTPSNTGELFF
TRBJ1-2 13 TRBV9 . . TGTGCCAGCAGCGTAGTCAACCCCTCTAGCCCGACTTTC CASSVVNPSSPTF
TRBJ1-2 13 TRBV9 . . TGTGCCAGCAGCGTGACAGGCTTAAATGGCTACACCTTC CASSVTGLNGYTF
TRBJ1-2 16 TRBV12-5 . TRBD1 TGTGCTAGTGGTTTGACTCCACAGGGACAGCTCTATGGCTACACCTTC CASGLTPQGQLYGYTF
TRBJ2-7 16 TRBV5-1 . . TGCGCCAGCAGCTATACGTTACGCGGGAACTCCTACGAGCAGTACTTC CASSYTLRGNSYEQYF
TRBJ2-3 14 TRBV27 . TRBD2 TGTGCCAGCAGTGTTGTAGCGGGGGCAGATACGCAGTATTTT CASSVVAGADTQYF
TRBJ1-5 12 TRBV3-1/TRBV3-2 few . TGTGCCAGCAGCCAAGGGTCTAGGCCCCAGCATTTT CASSQGSRPQHF
TRBJ2-7 12 TRBV7-9 once . TGTGCCAGCGGACTAAGCTCCTACGAGCAGTACTTC CASGLSSYEQYF
TRBJ1-6 15 TRBV11-2 . . TGTGCCAGCAGCTTAGACTCCGGAGGGTATTCCCCCCTCCACTTT CASSLDSGGYSPLHF
TRBJ1-2 15 TRBV28 . TRBD1 TGTGCCAGCAGACTCGCGACAGGGTCCTACTATGGCTACACCTTC CASRLATGSYYGYTF